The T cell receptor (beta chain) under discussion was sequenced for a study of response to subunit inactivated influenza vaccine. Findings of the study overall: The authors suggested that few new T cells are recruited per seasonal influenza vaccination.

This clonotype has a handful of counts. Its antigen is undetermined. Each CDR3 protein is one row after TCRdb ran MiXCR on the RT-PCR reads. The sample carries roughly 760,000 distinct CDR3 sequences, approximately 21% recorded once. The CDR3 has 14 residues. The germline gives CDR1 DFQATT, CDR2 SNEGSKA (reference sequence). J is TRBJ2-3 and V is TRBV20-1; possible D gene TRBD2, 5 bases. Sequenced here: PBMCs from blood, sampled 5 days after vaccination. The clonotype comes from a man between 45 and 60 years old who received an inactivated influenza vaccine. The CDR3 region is CRMEELGITDTQYF. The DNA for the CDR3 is TGCAGGATGGAGGAACTAGGTATAACAGATACGCAGTATTTT.